This is a list of T cell receptor beta chains from one sample in a study of spatial heterogeneity in lung cancer. TCRdb re-called the 5' RACE reads through MiXCR, storing one row per CDR3 protein. The table has tens of thousands of distinct CDR3 sequences, about 11% seen once. The sample in question was PBMCs, obtained at surgery. The source is a female donor with early-stage non-small cell lung cancer. Each CDR3 is given with its conserved first and last residue. A D gene is named only where the DNA matches it firmly. Size is stated for part of the rows, as once, few or many counts, or as a class when the clone is expanded.

TRBV6-5,NA,TRBJ1-4,TRBD1,CASASGTGEEKLFF,TGTGCCAGCGCGTCCGGGACAGGGGAGGAAAAACTGTTTTTT
TRBV28,NA,TRBJ2-5,TRBD2,CATRLAGEDPQYF,TGTGCCACCCGACTAGCGGGGGAAGACCCCCAGTACTTC
TRBV7-7,many,TRBJ2-1,NA,CASSPQQGVNEQFF,TGTGCTAGCAGCCCACAACAGGGTGTCAATGAGCAGTTCTTC
TRBV6-2/TRBV6-3,NA,TRBJ1-5,NA,CASSYGREHQPQHF,TGTGCCAGCAGTTACGGCAGGGAACATCAGCCCCAGCATTTT
TRBV3-1,once,TRBJ2-3,NA,CASSQGDIPTDTQYF,TGTGCCAGCAGCCAAGGGGACATCCCCACAGATACGCAGTATTTT
TRBV5-5,NA,TRBJ2-7,TRBD2,CASSLDGGGAYEQYF,TGTGCCAGCAGCTTGGATGGCGGGGGGGCTTACGAGCAGTACTTC
TRBV29-1,NA,TRBJ2-5,NA,CSGSLQETQYF,TGCAGCGGGTCCCTTCAAGAGACCCAGTACTTC
TRBV5-1,many,TRBJ2-3,NA,CASSPRPGDTQYF,TGCGCCAGCAGCCCGCGGCCCGGGGATACGCAGTATTTT
TRBV3-1,few,TRBJ2-1,TRBD2,CASSQDRGLAGNSEQFF,TGTGCCAGCAGCCAAGACCGGGGGCTAGCGGGTAACAGTGAGCAGTTCTTC
TRBV5-1,few,TRBJ2-7,TRBD2,CASSLGGSEQYF,TGCGCCAGCAGCTTGGGCGGGAGCGAGCAGTACTTC
TRBV19,NA,TRBJ2-5,NA,CASSSSKAAAETQYF,TGTGCCAGTAGTTCGTCAAAAGCGGCGGCGGAGACCCAGTACTTC
TRBV4-2,few,TRBJ2-5,TRBD2,CASSQGGAGIIETQYF,TGTGCCAGCAGCCAAGGAGGAGCGGGAATCATAGAGACCCAGTACTTC
TRBV29-1,NA,TRBJ2-6,NA,CSVVSNTSPGANVLTF,TGCAGCGTCGTGTCCAATACATCCCCTGGGGCCAACGTCCTGACTTTC
TRBV11-2,many,TRBJ1-2,NA,CASTPVWGPRPGHGYTF,TGTGCCAGCACCCCTGTTTGGGGTCCCAGGCCAGGGCATGGCTACACCTTC
TRBV6-1,many,TRBJ1-1,NA,CASRIRQHQFILNTEAFF,TGTGCCAGCAGAATAAGACAGCACCAGTTTATTTTAAACACTGAAGCTTTCTTT
TRBV24-1,few,TRBJ1-2,NA,CATSDWTATYGYTF,TGTGCCACCAGTGATTGGACAGCGACCTATGGCTACACCTTC
TRBV5-6,NA,TRBJ2-7,TRBD1,CASSSPKQGAYEQYF,TGTGCCAGCAGCTCCCCCAAACAGGGGGCCTACGAGCAGTACTTC
TRBV19,few,TRBJ2-2,TRBD1,CASSTSTSGTGDVNTGELFF,TGTGCCAGTAGTACCTCCACGAGTGGGACAGGCGACGTGAACACCGGGGAGCTGTTTTTT
TRBV7-2,many,TRBJ2-6,NA,CASSLSDGANVLTF,TGTGCCAGCAGCTTATCGGATGGGGCCAACGTCCTGACTTTC
TRBV28,NA,TRBJ1-2,TRBD1,CASSTTPGQGYGYTF,TGTGCCAGCAGTACCACCCCGGGACAGGGCTATGGCTACACCTTC
TRBV6-2/TRBV6-3,many,TRBJ1-1,TRBD1,CASRSRDRGFSAFF,TGTGCCAGCCGGAGTCGGGACAGGGGTTTTTCAGCTTTCTTT
TRBV11-2,many,TRBJ2-1,NA,CASSLDPGPNNEQFF,TGTGCCAGCAGCTTAGACCCAGGACCAAACAATGAGCAGTTCTTC
TRBV6-5,few,TRBJ2-7,TRBD2,CASSFEKTSGVYEQYF,TGTGCCAGCAGTTTCGAAAAGACTAGCGGGGTCTACGAGCAGTACTTC
TRBV12-3/TRBV12-4,NA,TRBJ1-5,NA,CASSRTETNQPQHF,TGTGCCAGCAGTCGGACAGAGACCAATCAGCCCCAGCATTTT
TRBV9,few,TRBJ2-3,NA,CASSVGAPDTQYF,TGTGCCAGCAGCGTAGGGGCCCCCGATACGCAGTATTTT
TRBV20-1,NA,TRBJ2-7,TRBD2,CSARDTSGGPSGEYF,TGCAGTGCTAGAGATACTAGCGGGGGTCCTAGCGGGGAGTACTTC
TRBV20-1,NA,TRBJ1-2,TRBD1,CSARSPGTGGSYGYTF,TGCAGTGCTAGATCCCCCGGGACAGGGGGCTCCTATGGCTACACCTTC
TRBV19,NA,TRBJ2-2,TRBD1,CVSSTSTSGTGDVNTGELFF,TGTGTCAGTAGTACCTCCACGAGTGGGACAGGCGACGTGAACACCGGGGAGCTGTTTTTT
TRBV6-6,NA,TRBJ2-7,NA,CASTLGVSYEQYF,TGTGCCAGCACCCTCGGGGTTTCCTACGAGCAGTACTTC
TRBV5-1,many,TRBJ2-7,NA,CASSFTSSYEQYF,TGCGCCAGCAGCTTCACGAGCTCCTACGAGCAGTACTTC
TRBV12-3/TRBV12-4,many,TRBJ1-2,TRBD1,CASSSPGTAFYGYTF,TGTGCCAGCAGTTCGCCCGGGACAGCTTTTTATGGCTACACCTTC
TRBV5-4,NA,TRBJ1-1,NA,CASGRLTAPEAFF,TGTGCCAGCGGAAGACTTACAGCACCTGAAGCTTTCTTT
TRBV2,NA,TRBJ2-2,NA,CASSDRVNTGELFF,TGTGCCAGCAGTGACAGGGTGAACACCGGGGAGCTGTTTTTT
TRBV12-5,NA,TRBJ2-5,NA,CASGLVLSGTQYF,TGTGCTAGTGGTTTGGTCCTCTCGGGGACCCAGTACTTC
TRBV5-4,few,TRBJ2-5,TRBD2,CASSPSGGLQETQYF,TGTGCCAGCAGCCCTAGCGGGGGGCTCCAAGAGACCCAGTACTTC
TRBV18,many,TRBJ1-4,TRBD1,CASSPGTGNEKLFF,TGTGCCAGCTCACCCGGGACAGGGAATGAAAAACTGTTTTTT
TRBV14,NA,TRBJ1-5,NA,CASSLLGSNQPQHF,TGTGCCAGCAGCCTTCTCGGCAGCAATCAGCCCCAGCATTTT